Detailed here is one TCR beta chain. The target antigen is unknown. The data were obtained in a study of T-cell memory formation after mild COVID-19. Across the whole study: TCR clusters mostly belonged to single donors. Study-wide findings and caveats: Mostly located in CM and EM were contracting CD4+ clones, with contracting CD8+ clones located in EMRA. Whether day 37 second-wave clones are SARS-CoV-2-specific was not confirmed. In pre-infection memory, a portion of responding clones appeared, which suggested that cross-reactive memory joined.

V was trimmed by 4 bases and J by 6 bases, leaving 13 bases between them. Germline CDR1 is ENHRY and CDR2 is SYGVKD. This CDR3 has 14 amino acids. One entry per CDR3 protein, called by TCRdb with MiXCR from the 5' RACE reads. The data show around 200,000 distinct CDR3 sequences, 18% seen once. Sequencing used PBMCs or a T cell subset sorted from them (not recorded which). The gene calls are TRBV10-3 and TRBJ1-5; D remains unclear. This receptor was identified in a man younger than 35 who had mild COVID-19 (a few samples of this study predate the infection). Cell type and time point are not known. CDR3 residues: CAISGSGVSQPQHF. CDR3 nucleotide sequence: TGTGCCATCAGTGGCAGCGGTGTATCTCAGCCCCAGCATTTT.